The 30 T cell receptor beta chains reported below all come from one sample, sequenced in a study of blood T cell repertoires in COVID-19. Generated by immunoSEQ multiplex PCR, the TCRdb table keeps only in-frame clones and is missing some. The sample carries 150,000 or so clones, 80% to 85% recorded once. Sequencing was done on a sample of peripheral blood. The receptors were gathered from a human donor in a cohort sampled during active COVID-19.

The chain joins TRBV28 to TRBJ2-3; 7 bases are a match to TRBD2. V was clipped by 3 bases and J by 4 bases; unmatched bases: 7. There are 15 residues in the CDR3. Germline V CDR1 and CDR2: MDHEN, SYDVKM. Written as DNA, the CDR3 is TGTGCCAGCAGTTTGCCGGGACGGGGGGCAGATACGCAGTATTTT. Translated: CASSLPGRGADTQYF.

CDR3 nucleotides: TGTGCCAGTAGTATAGGGGAGACAGGGAGTGCGGATACGCAGTATTTT. Its translation: CASSIGETGSADTQYF. J is TRBJ2-3 and V is TRBV19, with TRBD1 matching over 7 bases. The CDR3 extends over 16 amino acids. CDR1 is LNHDA and CDR2 is SQIVND in the germline V gene (reference sequence). Trimming at V came to 1 base and at J to 6 bases, leaving 10 bases not matched to a gene.

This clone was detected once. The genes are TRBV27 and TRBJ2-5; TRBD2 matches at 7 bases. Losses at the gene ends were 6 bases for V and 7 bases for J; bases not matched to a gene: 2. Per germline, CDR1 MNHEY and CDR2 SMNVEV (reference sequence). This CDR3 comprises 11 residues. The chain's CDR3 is CASSAGATQYF. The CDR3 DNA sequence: TGTGCCAGCAGCGCGGGAGCGACCCAGTACTTC.

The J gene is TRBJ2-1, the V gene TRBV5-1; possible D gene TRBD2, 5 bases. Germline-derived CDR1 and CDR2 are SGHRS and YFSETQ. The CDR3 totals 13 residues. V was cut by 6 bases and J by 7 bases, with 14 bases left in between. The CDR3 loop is CASNHQTGNEQFF. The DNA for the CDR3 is TGCGCCAGCAACCACCAGACGGGGAATGAGCAGTTCTTC.

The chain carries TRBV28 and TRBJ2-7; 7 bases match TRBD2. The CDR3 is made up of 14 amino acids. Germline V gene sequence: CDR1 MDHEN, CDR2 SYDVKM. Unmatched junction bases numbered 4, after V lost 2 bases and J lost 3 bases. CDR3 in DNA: TGTGCCAGCAGTTTAAGCGGGGACTTCTACGAGCAGTACTTC. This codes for CASSLSGDFYEQYF.

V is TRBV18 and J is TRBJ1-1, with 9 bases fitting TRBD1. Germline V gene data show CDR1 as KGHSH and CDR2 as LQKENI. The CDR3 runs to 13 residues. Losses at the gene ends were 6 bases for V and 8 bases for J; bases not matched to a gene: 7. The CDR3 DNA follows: TGTGCCAGCTCTCCCGGGACAGGGAAAGAAGCTTTCTTT. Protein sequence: CASSPGTGKEAFF.

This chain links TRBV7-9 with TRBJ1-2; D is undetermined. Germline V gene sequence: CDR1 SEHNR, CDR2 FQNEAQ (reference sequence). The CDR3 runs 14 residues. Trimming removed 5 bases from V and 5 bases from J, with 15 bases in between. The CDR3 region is CASSVDLGPYGYTF. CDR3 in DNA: TGTGCCAGCAGCGTCGACCTGGGCCCTTATGGCTACACCTTC.

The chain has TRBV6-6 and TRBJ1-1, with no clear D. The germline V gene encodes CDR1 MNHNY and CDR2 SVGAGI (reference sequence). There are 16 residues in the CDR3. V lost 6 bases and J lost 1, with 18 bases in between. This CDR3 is CASSSRVAEPNTEAFF. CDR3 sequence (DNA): TGTGCCAGCAGCTCCCGGGTCGCGGAGCCGAACACTGAAGCTTTCTTT.

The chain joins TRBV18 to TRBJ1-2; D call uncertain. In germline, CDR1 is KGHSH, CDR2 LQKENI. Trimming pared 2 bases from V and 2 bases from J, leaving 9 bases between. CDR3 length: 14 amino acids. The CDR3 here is CASSPSWENYGYTF. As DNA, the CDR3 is TGTGCCAGCTCACCATCGTGGGAGAACTATGGCTACACCTTC.

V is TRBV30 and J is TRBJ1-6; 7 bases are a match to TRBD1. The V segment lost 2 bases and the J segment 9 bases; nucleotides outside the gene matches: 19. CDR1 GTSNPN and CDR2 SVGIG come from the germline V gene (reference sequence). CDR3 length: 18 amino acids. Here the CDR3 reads CAWSRLGARQGRVSPLHF. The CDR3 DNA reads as TGTGCCTGGAGTCGCCTAGGGGCCCGACAGGGCCGGGTTTCACCCCTCCACTTT.

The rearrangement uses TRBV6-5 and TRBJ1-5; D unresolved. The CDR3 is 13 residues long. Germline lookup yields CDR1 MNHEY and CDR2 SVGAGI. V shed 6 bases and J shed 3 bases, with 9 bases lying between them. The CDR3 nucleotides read TGTGCCAGCAGAACGGAGAACAATCAGCCCCAGCATTTT. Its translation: CASRTENNQPQHF.

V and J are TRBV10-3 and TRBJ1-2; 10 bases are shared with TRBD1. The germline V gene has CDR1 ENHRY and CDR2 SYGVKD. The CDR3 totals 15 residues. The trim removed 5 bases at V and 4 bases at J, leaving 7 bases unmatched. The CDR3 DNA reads TGTGCCATCAGTCCTGGGACAGGGGTAGGCTATGGCTACACCTTC. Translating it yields CAISPGTGVGYGYTF.

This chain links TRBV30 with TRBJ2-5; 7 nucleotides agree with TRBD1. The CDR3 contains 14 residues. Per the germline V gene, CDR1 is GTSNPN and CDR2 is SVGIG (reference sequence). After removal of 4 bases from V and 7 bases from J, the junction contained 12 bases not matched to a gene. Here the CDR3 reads CAWNPDRAPGTQYF. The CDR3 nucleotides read TGTGCCTGGAACCCAGACAGGGCCCCCGGGACCCAGTACTTC.

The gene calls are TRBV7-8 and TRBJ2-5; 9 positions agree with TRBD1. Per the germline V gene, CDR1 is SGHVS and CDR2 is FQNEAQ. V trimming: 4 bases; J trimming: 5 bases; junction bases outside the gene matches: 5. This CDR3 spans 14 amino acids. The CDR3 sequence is CASSYRDRAETQYF. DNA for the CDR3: TGTGCCAGCAGCTACCGGGACAGGGCGGAGACCCAGTACTTC. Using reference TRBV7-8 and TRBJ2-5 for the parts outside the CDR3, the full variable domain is GAGVSQSPRYKVAKRGQDVALRCDPISGHVSLFWYQQALGQGPEFLTYFQNEAQLDKSGLPSDRFFAERPEGSVSTLKIQRTQQEDSAVYLCASSYRDRAETQYFGPGTRLLVL.

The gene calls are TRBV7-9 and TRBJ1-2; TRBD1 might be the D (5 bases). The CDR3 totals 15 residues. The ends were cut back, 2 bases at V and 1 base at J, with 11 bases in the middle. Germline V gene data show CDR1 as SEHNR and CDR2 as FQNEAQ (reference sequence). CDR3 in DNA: TGTGCCAGCAGCTTATTAGACAGCATTAACTATGGCTACACCTTC. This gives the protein CASSLLDSINYGYTF.

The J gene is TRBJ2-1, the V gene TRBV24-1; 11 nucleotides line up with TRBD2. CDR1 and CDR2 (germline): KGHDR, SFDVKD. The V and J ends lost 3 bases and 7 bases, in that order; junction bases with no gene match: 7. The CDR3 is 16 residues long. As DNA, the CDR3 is TGTGCCACCAGTGATGGTATAGCGGGGGGGGATAATGAGCAGTTCTTC. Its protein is CATSDGIAGGDNEQFF.

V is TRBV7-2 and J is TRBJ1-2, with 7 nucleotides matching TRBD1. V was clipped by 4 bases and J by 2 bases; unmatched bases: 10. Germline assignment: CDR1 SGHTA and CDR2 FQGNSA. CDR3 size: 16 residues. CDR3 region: CASSSRGGPLNYGYTF. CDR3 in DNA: TGTGCCAGCAGCTCAAGAGGGGGCCCCTTAAACTATGGCTACACCTTC.

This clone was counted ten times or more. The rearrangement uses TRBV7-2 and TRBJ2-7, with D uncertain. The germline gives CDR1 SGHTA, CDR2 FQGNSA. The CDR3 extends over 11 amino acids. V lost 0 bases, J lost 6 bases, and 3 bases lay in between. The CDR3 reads CASSLAFEQYF. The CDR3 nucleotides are TGTGCCAGCAGCTTAGCCTTCGAGCAGTACTTC.

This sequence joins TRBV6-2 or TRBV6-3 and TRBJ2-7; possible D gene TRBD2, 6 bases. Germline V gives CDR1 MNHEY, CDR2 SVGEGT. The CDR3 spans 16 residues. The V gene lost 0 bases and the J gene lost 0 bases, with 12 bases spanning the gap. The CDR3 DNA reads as TGTGCCAGCAGTTACTCCCCGGCCGGGAGCTCCTACGAGCAGTACTTC. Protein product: CASSYSPAGSSYEQYF.

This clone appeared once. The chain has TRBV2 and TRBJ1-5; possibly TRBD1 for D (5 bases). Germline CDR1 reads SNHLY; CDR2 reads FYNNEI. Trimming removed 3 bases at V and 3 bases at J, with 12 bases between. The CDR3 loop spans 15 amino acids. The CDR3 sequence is CASSDGGGLNQPQHF. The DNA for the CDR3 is TGTGCCAGCAGTGATGGCGGGGGACTCAATCAGCCCCAGCATTTT.

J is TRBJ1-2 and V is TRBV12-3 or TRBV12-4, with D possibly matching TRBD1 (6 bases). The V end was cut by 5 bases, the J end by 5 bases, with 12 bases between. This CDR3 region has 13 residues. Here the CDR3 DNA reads TGTGCCAGCAGTCCCGACAGGATATATGGCTACACCTTC. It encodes CASSPDRIYGYTF.

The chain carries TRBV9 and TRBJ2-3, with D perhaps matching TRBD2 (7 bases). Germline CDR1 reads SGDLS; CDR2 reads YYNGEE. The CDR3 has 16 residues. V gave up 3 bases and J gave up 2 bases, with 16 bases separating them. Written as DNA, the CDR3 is TGTGCCAGCAGCGCGAGAGGGGGGACTATCACAGATACGCAGTATTTT. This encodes CASSARGGTITDTQYF. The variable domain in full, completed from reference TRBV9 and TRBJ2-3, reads DSGVTQTPKHLITATGQRVTLRCSPRSGDLSVYWYQQSLDQGLQFLIQYYNGEERAKGNILERFSAQQFPDLHSELNLSSLELGDSALYFCASSARGGTITDTQYFGPGTRLTVL.

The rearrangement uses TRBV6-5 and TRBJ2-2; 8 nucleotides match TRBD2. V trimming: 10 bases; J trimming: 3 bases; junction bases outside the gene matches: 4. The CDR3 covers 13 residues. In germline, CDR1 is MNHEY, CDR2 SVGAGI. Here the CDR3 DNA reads TGTGCCACCCGGGGGGGCTACACCGGGGAGCTGTTTTTT. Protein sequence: CATRGGYTGELFF.

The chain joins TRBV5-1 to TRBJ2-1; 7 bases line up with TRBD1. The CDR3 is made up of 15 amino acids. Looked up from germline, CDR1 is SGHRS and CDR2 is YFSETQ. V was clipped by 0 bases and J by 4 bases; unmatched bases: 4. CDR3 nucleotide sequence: TGCGCCAGCAGCTTGGGAGGGACAGTGTACAATGAGCAGTTCTTC. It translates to CASSLGGTVYNEQFF.

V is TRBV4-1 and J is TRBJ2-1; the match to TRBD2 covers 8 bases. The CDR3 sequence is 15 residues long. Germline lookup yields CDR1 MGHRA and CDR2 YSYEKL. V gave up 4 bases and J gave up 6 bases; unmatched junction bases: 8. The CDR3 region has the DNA TGCGCCAGCAGCCCAAATGGACTAGCCCCCAATGAGCAGTTCTTC. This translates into CASSPNGLAPNEQFF.

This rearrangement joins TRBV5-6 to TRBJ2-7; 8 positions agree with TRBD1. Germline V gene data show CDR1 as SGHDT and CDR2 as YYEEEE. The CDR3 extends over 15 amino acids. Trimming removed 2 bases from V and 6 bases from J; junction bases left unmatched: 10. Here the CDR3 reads CASSFRGQGDFEQYF. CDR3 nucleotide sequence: TGTGCCAGCAGCTTTAGAGGACAGGGTGATTTCGAGCAGTACTTC. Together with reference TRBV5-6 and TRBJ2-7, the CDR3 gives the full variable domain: DAGVTQSPTHLIKTRGQQVTLRCSPKSGHDTVSWYQQALGQGPQFIFQYYEEEERQRGNFPDRFSGHQFPNYSSELNVNALLLGDSALYLCASSFRGQGDFEQYFGPGTRLTVT.

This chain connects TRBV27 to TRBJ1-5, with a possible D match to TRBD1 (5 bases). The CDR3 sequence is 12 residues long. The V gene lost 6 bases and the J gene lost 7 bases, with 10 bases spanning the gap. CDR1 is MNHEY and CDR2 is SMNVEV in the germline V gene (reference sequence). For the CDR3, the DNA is TGTGCCAGCAGAGGGGCTGCACAGCCCCAGCATTTT. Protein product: CASRGAAQPQHF.

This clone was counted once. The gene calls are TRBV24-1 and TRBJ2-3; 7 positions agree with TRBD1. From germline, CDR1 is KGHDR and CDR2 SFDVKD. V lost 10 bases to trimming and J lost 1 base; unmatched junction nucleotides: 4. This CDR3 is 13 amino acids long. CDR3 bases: TGTGCCACACAGGGGTTGGGCACAGATACGCAGTATTTT. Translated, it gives CATQGLGTDTQYF.

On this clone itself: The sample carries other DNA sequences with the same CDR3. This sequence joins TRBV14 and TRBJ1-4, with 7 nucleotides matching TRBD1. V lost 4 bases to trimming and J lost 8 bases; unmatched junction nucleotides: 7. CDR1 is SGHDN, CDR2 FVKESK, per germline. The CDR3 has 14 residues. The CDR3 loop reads CASSPRQGGEKLFF. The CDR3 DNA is TGTGCCAGCAGCCCGAGACAGGGAGGCGAAAAACTGTTTTTT.

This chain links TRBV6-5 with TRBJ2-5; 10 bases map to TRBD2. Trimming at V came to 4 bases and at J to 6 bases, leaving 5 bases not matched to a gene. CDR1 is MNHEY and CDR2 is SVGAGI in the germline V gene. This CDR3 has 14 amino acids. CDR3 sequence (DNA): TGTGCCAGCAGTTCAGCGGGGGGGCCGAAGACCCAGTACTTC. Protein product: CASSSAGGPKTQYF.